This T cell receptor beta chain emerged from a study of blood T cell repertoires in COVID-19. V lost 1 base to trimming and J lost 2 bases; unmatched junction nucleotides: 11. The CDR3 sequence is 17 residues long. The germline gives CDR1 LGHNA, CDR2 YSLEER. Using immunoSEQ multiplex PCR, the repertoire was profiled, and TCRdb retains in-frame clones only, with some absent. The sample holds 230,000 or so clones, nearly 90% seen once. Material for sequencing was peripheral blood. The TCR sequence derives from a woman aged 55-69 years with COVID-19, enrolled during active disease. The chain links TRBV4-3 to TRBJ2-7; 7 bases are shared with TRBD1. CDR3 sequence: CASSQGISGTVPYEQYF. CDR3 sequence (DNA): TGCGCCAGCAGCCAAGGGATATCCGGGACAGTACCCTACGAGCAGTACTTC.